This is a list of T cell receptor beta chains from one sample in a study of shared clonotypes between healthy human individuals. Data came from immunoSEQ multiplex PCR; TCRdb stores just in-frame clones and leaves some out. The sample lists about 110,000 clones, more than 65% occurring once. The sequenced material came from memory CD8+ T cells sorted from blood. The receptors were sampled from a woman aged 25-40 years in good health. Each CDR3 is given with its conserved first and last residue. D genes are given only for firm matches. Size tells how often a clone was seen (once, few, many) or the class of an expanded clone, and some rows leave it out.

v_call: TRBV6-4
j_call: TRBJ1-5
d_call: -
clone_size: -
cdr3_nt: TGTGCCAGCAGCAACACAGAGAATCAGCCCCAGCATTTT
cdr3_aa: CASSNTENQPQHF

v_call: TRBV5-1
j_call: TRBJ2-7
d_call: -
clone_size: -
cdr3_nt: TGCGCCAGCAGCGGAGGGGAGTACTACGAGCAGTACTTC
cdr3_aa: CASSGGEYYEQYF

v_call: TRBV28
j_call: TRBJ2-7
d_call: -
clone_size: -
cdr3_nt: TGTGCCAGCAGTTTGGTATTGGGTGAGCAGTACTTC
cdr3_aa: CASSLVLGEQYF

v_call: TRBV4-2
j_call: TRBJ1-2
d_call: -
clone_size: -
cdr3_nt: TGTGCCAGCAGCCAAGATCATAACGGAGACTATGGCTACACCTTC
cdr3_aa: CASSQDHNGDYGYTF

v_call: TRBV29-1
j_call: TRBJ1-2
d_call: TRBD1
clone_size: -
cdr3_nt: TGCAGCGTTGAGACACCCCTCGGCAGGGGGTATGGTTCTAACTATGGCTACACCTTC
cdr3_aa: CSVETPLGRGYGSNYGYTF

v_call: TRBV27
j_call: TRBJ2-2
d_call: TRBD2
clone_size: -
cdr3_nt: TGTGCCAGCAGTTTAACTAGCGAGAACACCGGGGAGCTGTTTTTT
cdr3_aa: CASSLTSENTGELFF

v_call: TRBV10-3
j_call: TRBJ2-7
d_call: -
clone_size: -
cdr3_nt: TGTGCCACCTACCAGTACGAGCAGTACTTC
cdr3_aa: CATYQYEQYF

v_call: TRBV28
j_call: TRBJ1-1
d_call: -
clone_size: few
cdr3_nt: TGTGCCAGCAGTATCATACCTCACACTGAAGCTTTCTTT
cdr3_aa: CASSIIPHTEAFF

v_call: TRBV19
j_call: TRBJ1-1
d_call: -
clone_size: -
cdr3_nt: TGTGCCAGTAGTATAATTAGGGGGGTGGCCACTGAAGCTTTCTTT
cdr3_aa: CASSIIRGVATEAFF

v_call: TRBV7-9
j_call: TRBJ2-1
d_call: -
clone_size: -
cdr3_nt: TGTGCCAGCAGCCCAAGAGGTGGAAGCTCCTACAATGAGCAGTTCTTC
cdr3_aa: CASSPRGGSSYNEQFF

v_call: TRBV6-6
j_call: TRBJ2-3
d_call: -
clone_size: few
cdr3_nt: TGTGCCAGTACGACAGCACGTGGGGGCTGGGGAGATACGCAGTATTTT
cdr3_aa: CASTTARGGWGDTQYF

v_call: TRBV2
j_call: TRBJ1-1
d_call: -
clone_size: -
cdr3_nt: TGTGCCAGCAGTGAATCAGTCCTGGGCCAGTACGCGGCTTTCTTT
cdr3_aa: CASSESVLGQYAAFF

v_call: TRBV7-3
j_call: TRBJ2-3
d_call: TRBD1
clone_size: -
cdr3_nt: TGTGCCAGCAGCGACGGGACAGGGGCAGATACGCAGTATTTT
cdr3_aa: CASSDGTGADTQYF

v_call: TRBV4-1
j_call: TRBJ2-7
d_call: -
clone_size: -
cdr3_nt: TGCGCCAGCAGCCAAGATAGTGGCCTCCCCTACGAGCAGTACTTC
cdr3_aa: CASSQDSGLPYEQYF

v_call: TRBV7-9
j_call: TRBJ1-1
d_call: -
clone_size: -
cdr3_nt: TGTGCCAGCAGCAAGGGGCCTCGGTTCCATGAAGCTTTCTTT
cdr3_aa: CASSKGPRFHEAFF

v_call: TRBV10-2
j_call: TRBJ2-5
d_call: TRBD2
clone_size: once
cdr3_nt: TGCGCCAGCAGTGAAGGGACTAGAGGCAAAGAGACCCAGTACTTC
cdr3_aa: CASSEGTRGKETQYF

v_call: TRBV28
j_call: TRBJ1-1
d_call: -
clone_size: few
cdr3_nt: TGTGCCAGCAGCCTGACGGGGAACACTGAAGCTTTCTTT
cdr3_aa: CASSLTGNTEAFF

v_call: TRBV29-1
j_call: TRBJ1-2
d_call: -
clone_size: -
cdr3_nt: TGCAGCGTTTTCCCGGGAGATTATGGCTACACCTTC
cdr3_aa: CSVFPGDYGYTF

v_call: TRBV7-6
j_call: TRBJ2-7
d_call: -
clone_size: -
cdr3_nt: TGTGCCAGCAGCTTAGCAAAGGAGTTTTCCTACGAGCAGTACTTC
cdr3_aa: CASSLAKEFSYEQYF

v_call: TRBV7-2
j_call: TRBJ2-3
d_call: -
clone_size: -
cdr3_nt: TGTGCCAGCAGCTTAGTCGAAGGCTCTGCAGATACGCAGTATTTT
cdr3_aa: CASSLVEGSADTQYF

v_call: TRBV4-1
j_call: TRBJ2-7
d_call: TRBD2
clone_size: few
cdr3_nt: TGCGCCAGCAGCCAACTTCTAGCGGGAACCTACGAGCAGTACTTC
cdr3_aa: CASSQLLAGTYEQYF

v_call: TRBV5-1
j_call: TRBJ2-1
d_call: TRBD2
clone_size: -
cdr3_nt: TGCGCCAGCAGCGCACCTCTAGCGGGAGGGGTGTACAATGAGCAGTTCTTC
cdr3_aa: CASSAPLAGGVYNEQFF

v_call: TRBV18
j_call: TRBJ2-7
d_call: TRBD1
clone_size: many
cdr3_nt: TGTGCCAGCTCACCTGACAGGGGGCATTCCTACGAGCAGTACTTC
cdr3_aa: CASSPDRGHSYEQYF

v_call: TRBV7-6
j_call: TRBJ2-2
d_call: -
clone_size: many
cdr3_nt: TGTGCCAGCAGCTTAGAGTCCGGGGAGCTGTTTTTT
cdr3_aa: CASSLESGELFF

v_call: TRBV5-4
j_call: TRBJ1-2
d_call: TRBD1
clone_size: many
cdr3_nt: TGTGCCAGCAGCCAGGACAGGAGCGGCTATGGCTACACCTTC
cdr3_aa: CASSQDRSGYGYTF

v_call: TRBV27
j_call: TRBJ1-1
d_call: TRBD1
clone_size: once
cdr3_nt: TGTGCCAGCAAAAGGGGGCAGAACACTGAAGCTTTCTTT
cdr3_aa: CASKRGQNTEAFF

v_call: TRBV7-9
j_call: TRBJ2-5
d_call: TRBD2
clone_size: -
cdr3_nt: TGTGCCTCCGCGGATGGCGGGAGTTGGGAGACCCAGTACTTC
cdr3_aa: CASADGGSWETQYF

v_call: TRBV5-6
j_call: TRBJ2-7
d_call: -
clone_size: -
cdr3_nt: TGTGCCAGCAGCTTGGCCGAGCTTCCCTACGAGCAGTACTTC
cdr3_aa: CASSLAELPYEQYF

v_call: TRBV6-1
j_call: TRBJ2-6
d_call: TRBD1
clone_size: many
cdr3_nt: TGTGCCAGCAGTGAAGGCCCAGGGGGCGCTGGGGCCAACGTCCTGACTTTC
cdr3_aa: CASSEGPGGAGANVLTF